This TCR beta chain was profiled in a study of T cells in Graves' hyperthyroidism and ophthalmopathy. Findings and caveats of the study: The model foresaw ophthalmopathy a median around 6.4 months prior to onset. By a 13 V-J model, ophthalmopathy was set apart from stable hyperthyroidism.

In this sample, this clonotype turned up many times. Its antigen is currently unknown. It was RNA transcripts that yielded the amplified TCR beta CDR3 regions. HTBI primers were used for first-round RT-PCR of the TCR CDR3. TCRdb reanalysed the multiplex PCR reads using MiXCR and keeps one entry per CDR3 protein. In the table there are roughly 560,000 distinct CDR3 sequences, approximately 14% of which are singletons. Duration under 3 months, a NOSPECS grade of at least 4, and a Clinical Activity Score of at least 3 characterized the ophthalmopathy patients. The authors took PBMCs from 8 to 10 ml fresh peripheral blood. Germline CDR1 and CDR2: SGHNT and YENEEA. This CDR3 spans 13 amino acids. V lost 2 bases to trimming and J lost 3 bases, with 8 bases between them.

The source is a woman between 35 and 50 years old with Graves' ophthalmopathy. Sequences were obtained from blood. J is TRBJ2-7 and V is TRBV11-3; D unclear. DNA of the CDR3: TGTGCCAGCAGCTTAAATTGGGGCTACGAGCAGTACTTC. This gives the protein CASSLNWGYEQYF.